The 8 T cell receptor beta chains below all came from one sample that was sequenced in a study of TIL therapy for anti-PD-1-resistant metastatic lung cancer. The immunoSEQ assay was v3. Sequenced by immunoSEQ multiplex PCR; TCRdb stores in-frame clones only, minus some. The top ten hold roughly 2% of the sample, which has about 59,000 clones, more than 60% seen once. Time point here: pre-treatment sample, taken before nivolumab and TIL therapy. The specimen was blood, collected at baseline. The source is a person between 25 and 79 years old with non-small cell lung cancer.

This clone was recorded a few times. The chain couples TRBV28 to TRBJ1-2, with D hard to call. The CDR3 contains 16 residues. Germline assignment: CDR1 MDHEN and CDR2 SYDVKM. Trimming took 6 bases from V and 8 from J, leaving 25 bases between them. The CDR3 protein is CASSPPFIPRPRGYTF. The CDR3 DNA follows: TGTGCCAGCAGCCCACCCTTTATTCCGCGACCGAGGGGCTACACCTTC.

This chain connects TRBV7-6 to TRBJ2-1, with 8 bases matching TRBD2. Germline CDR1 is SGHVS and CDR2 is FNYEAQ. With 0 bases clipped from V and 15 bases from J, the junction kept 4 bases outside the gene matches. The CDR3 sequence is 12 residues long. The CDR3 DNA follows: TGTGCCAGCAGCTTAGCTAGCGGGGCCTGGTTCTTC. Translated: CASSLASGAWFF.

This clone has just one count. V usage is TRBV7-2 and J usage is TRBJ2-7; 11 nucleotides line up with TRBD2. The length of the CDR3 is 15 residues. CDR1 is SGHTA, CDR2 FQGNSA, per germline. Trimming cost V 5 bases and J 3 bases; bases outside gene matches: 6. The chain's CDR3 is CASSPTSGDNYEQYF. Here the CDR3 DNA reads TGTGCCAGCAGCCCGACTAGCGGGGATAACTACGAGCAGTACTTC. The full variable domain, its missing parts supplied by reference TRBV7-2 and TRBJ2-7, is GAGVSQSPSNKVTEKGKDVELRCDPISGHTALYWYRQSLGQGLEFLIYFQGNSAPDKSGLPSDRFSAERTGGSVSTLTIQRTQQEDSAVYLCASSPTSGDNYEQYFGPGTRLTVT.

The rearrangement uses TRBV12-5 and TRBJ2-1, with D uncertain. Trimming removed 5 bases from V and 8 bases from J, with 10 bases in between. CDR3 length equals 12 residues. Germline CDR1 and CDR2: LGHNT and FRNRAP. The CDR3 region is CASGPRFDEQFF. The CDR3 nucleotides are TGTGCTAGTGGTCCAAGATTTGATGAGCAGTTCTTC.

This sequence joins TRBV7-9 and TRBJ1-5, with a tentative D call TRBD1 (5 bases). The germline V and J ends were trimmed by 5 bases and 1 base, with 12 bases remaining between them. Per germline, CDR1 SEHNR and CDR2 FQNEAQ (reference sequence). This CDR3 region has 15 residues. CDR3 protein: CASSLWDGSNQPQHF. The DNA for the CDR3 is TGTGCCAGCAGCCTCTGGGACGGAAGCAATCAGCCCCAGCATTTT.

V gene TRBV18 combines with J gene TRBJ1-1, with unresolved D. With 0 bases removed from V and 1 base from J, the gap between germline ends came to 12 bases. This CDR3 has 16 amino acids. CDR1 KGHSH and CDR2 LQKENI come from the germline V gene. The CDR3 is CASSPPRRAGNTEAFF. CDR3 nucleotide sequence: TGTGCCAGCTCACCACCGCGAAGAGCAGGGAACACTGAAGCTTTCTTT.

This chain links TRBV18 with TRBJ1-2; 10 bases match TRBD1. This CDR3 region has 17 residues. CDR1 is KGHSH, CDR2 LQKENI, per germline. The trim removed 4 bases at V and 3 bases at J, leaving 11 bases unmatched. The CDR3 DNA reads TGTGCCAGCTCACAGGGACAGGGGCTTAATGGCGACTATGGCTACACCTTC. As protein: CASSQGQGLNGDYGYTF.

This clone was observed a single time. J is TRBJ2-7 and V is TRBV28; a weak D match, TRBD2 (5 bases). The CDR3 sequence is 14 residues long. V was pared by 3 bases and J by 4 bases, with 13 bases between. From germline, CDR1 is MDHEN and CDR2 SYDVKM. The CDR3 sequence is CASSFRPRGYEQYF. The CDR3 nucleotides are TGTGCCAGCAGTTTCCGGCCCCGAGGGTACGAGCAGTACTTC.